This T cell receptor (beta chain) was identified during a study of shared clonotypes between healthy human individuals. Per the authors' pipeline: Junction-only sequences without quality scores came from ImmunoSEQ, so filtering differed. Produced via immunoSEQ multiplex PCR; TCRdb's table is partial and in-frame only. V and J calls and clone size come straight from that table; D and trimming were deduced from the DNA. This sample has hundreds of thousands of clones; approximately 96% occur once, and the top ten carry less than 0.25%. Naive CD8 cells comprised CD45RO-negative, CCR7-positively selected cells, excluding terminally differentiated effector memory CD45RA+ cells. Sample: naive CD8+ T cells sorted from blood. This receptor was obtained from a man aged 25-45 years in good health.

The CDR3 loop is CASKGSASSTDTQYF. The CDR3 bases are TGTGCCAGTAAGGGGTCCGCGAGCAGCACAGATACGCAGTATTTT. The chain employs TRBV2 and TRBJ2-3; weak D call: TRBD1 (5 bases). The CDR3 is made up of 15 amino acids. Germline loops: CDR1 SNHLY, CDR2 FYNNEI. The ends were cut back, 9 bases at V and 0 bases at J, with 16 bases in the middle.